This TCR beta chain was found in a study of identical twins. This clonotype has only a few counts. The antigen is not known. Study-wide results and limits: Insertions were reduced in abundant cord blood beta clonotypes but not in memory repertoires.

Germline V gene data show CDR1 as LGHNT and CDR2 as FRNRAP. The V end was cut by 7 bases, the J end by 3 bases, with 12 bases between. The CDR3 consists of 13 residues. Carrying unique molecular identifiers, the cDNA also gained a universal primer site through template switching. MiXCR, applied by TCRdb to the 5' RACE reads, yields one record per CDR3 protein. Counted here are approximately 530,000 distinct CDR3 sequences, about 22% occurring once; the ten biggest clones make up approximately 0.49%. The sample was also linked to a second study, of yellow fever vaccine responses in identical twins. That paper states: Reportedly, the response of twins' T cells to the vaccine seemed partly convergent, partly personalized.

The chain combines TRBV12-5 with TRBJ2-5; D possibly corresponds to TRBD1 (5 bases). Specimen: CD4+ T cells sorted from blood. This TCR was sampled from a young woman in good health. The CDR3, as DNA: TGTGCTAGTGCTGTGGACACCGAAGAGACCCAGTACTTC. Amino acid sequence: CASAVDTEETQYF.